The 23 T cell receptor beta chains below come from one sample, sequenced in a study of blood T cells in healthy people across ages. With a J-beta primer mix and a sample-barcoded 5' primer, a second PCR ran roughly 6 to 11 cycles. TCRdb reprocessed the 5' RACE reads with MiXCR, giving one entry per CDR3 protein. This table has 1.2 million to 1.5 million distinct CDR3 sequences, almost 60% appearing once. What was sequenced was blood. Every receptor here comes from a man younger than 30 in good health.

This clonotype was seen a handful of times. This chain joins TRBV10-3 and TRBJ2-7; no clear D gene. Germline lookup yields CDR1 ENHRY and CDR2 SYGVKD. V was pared by 5 bases and J by 0 bases, with 20 bases between. The CDR3 runs 17 residues. The CDR3 reads CAISPTDGELFSYEQYF. The CDR3 coding sequence is TGTGCCATCAGTCCCACCGACGGCGAACTATTCTCCTACGAGCAGTACTTC.

This chain connects TRBV6-6 to TRBJ1-6; TRBD1 matches at 8 bases. Looked up from germline, CDR1 is MNHNY and CDR2 is SVGAGI (reference sequence). The V segment lost 8 bases and the J segment 11 bases; nucleotides outside the gene matches: 5. This CDR3 region has 12 residues. CDR3 bases: TGTGCCAGCGGGGACAGGAGTCCACCCCTCCACTTT. Protein: CASGDRSPPLHF.

The chain combines TRBV2 with TRBJ2-1, with 10 bases lining up with TRBD2. Germline lookup yields CDR1 SNHLY and CDR2 FYNNEI. V was pared by 4 bases and J by 6 bases, with 6 bases of the junction left unmatched. The CDR3 loop spans 15 amino acids. CDR3 bases: TGTGCCAGCAGTGCCGGGACTAGCGCGTCCAATGAGCAGTTCTTC. Encoded protein: CASSAGTSASNEQFF.

This clonotype turned up a few times. The CDR3 protein is CRDKDTGTENEKLFF. The CDR3 DNA follows: TGCAGAGACAAGGATACCGGGACGGAGAATGAAAAACTGTTTTTT. The V and J genes are TRBV20-1 and TRBJ1-4; perhaps TRBD1 as D (5 bases). Germline V gives CDR1 DFQATT, CDR2 SNEGSKA (reference sequence). The CDR3 spans 15 residues.

V gene TRBV7-2 combines with J gene TRBJ1-1; D not resolved. V gave up 1 base and J gave up 7 bases, with 16 bases separating them. This CDR3 is built from 15 residues. Germline assignment: CDR1 SGHTA and CDR2 FQGNSA. The DNA of the CDR3 is TGTGCCAGCAGCTTAGAGGGTTCGTCTTGGGGTGAAGCTTTCTTT. Translated: CASSLEGSSWGEAFF.

This chain links TRBV5-1 with TRBJ2-1; D is ambiguous. Germline V gene sequence: CDR1 SGHRS, CDR2 YFSETQ. Between the trimmed V and J ends, which lost 2 bases and 9 bases, there was a span of 9 bases. The CDR3 is 12 residues long. For the CDR3, the DNA is TGCGCCAGCAGCTTCTCTAGGTCTGAGCAGTTCTTC. It yields the protein CASSFSRSEQFF.

The chain uses TRBV5-5 and TRBJ2-7; 9 bases line up with TRBD2. This CDR3 is 15 amino acids long. Germline V gene data show CDR1 as SGHKS and CDR2 as YYEKEE (reference sequence). The V and J ends lost 4 bases and 5 bases, in that order; junction bases with no gene match: 10. CDR3 sequence: CASSTPGLATNEQYF. CDR3 nucleotides: TGTGCCAGCAGCACACCGGGACTAGCTACGAACGAGCAGTACTTC. Based on the CDR3 plus reference TRBV5-5 and TRBJ2-7, the full variable domain is DAGVTQSPTHLIKTRGQQVTLRCSPISGHKSVSWYQQVLGQGPQFIFQYYEKEERGRGNFPDRFSARQFPNYSSELNVNALLLGDSALYLCASSTPGLATNEQYFGPGTRLTVT.

Details on this clonotype: A much larger clone sits a single nucleotide away, making a read error possible. The V gene is TRBV7-6, the J gene TRBJ2-7; TRBD1 agrees at 8 bases. The CDR3 totals 14 residues. The J segment lost 0 bases and the V segment lost 5 bases, leaving 3 bases of the junction unmatched. Germline assignment: CDR1 SGHVS and CDR2 FNYEAQ. The CDR3 sequence is CASSVDRGSYEQYF. The CDR3 nucleotides read TGTGCCAGCAGCGTAGACAGGGGCTCCTACGAGCAGTACTTC. Drawing the rest from reference TRBV7-6 and TRBJ2-7, the complete variable domain is GAGVSQSPRYKVTKRGQDVALRCDPISGHVSLYWYRQALGQGPEFLTYFNYEAQQDKSGLPNDRFSAERPEGSISTLTIQRTEQRDSAMYRCASSVDRGSYEQYFGPGTRLTVT.

V is TRBV18 and J is TRBJ1-1, with TRBD1 matching over 10 bases. The trim removed 6 bases at V and 1 base at J, leaving 8 bases unmatched. The CDR3 length is 16 residues. Per germline, CDR1 KGHSH and CDR2 LQKENI. The CDR3 DNA follows: TGTGCCAGCTCTAGCCGGGACAGGGGTCAGAACACTGAAGCTTTCTTT. Its translation is CASSSRDRGQNTEAFF.

The chain couples TRBV14 to TRBJ2-7; D may be TRBD1 or TRBD2 (6 bases each). Germline-derived CDR1 and CDR2 are SGHDN and FVKESK. The V end lost 3 bases, the J end lost 5 bases, and 11 bases lay between the germline ends. The CDR3 is 13 amino acids. CDR3 amino acids: CASSHGGHDEQYF. The CDR3 DNA reads as TGTGCCAGCAGCCACGGGGGACACGACGAGCAGTACTTC.

V and J are TRBV4-1 and TRBJ1-2; D may be TRBD1 (5 bases). V lost 1 base to trimming and J lost 4 bases, with 13 bases between them. The germline V gene has CDR1 MGHRA and CDR2 YSYEKL. The CDR3 loop spans 15 amino acids. CDR3 in amino acids: CASSQVGTGTYGYTF. Written as DNA, the CDR3 is TGCGCCAGCAGCCAAGTAGGTACGGGGACCTATGGCTACACCTTC.

This clonotype has ten or more counts. The rearrangement links TRBV25-1 to TRBJ2-2; a possible D gene is TRBD2 (5 bases). V lost 5 bases, J lost 3 bases, and 10 bases lay in between. The V gene's germline CDR1 is MGHDK and CDR2 SYGVNS. The CDR3 is 14 amino acids. CDR3 nucleotide sequence: TGTGCCAGCAGTTCGGGAAGGGACACCGGGGAGCTGTTTTTT. It specifies CASSSGRDTGELFF.

V gene TRBV20-1 combines with J gene TRBJ2-7; 11 positions match TRBD2. Germline lookup yields CDR1 DFQATT and CDR2 SNEGSKA (reference sequence). The CDR3 runs to 15 residues. The trim removed 3 bases at V and 5 bases at J, leaving 9 bases unmatched. CDR3 amino acids: CSASDTSGSLDEQYF. The CDR3 DNA reads as TGCAGTGCTAGTGACACTAGCGGGAGTCTAGACGAGCAGTACTTC.

The chain carries TRBV10-2 and TRBJ1-1; D gene uncertain. Trimming left V 6 bases short and J 4 bases short, with 12 bases between. Germline V gives CDR1 WSHSY, CDR2 SAAADI. The length of the CDR3 is 13 residues. The CDR3 sequence: CASRAGSGTEAFF. Written as DNA, the CDR3 is TGCGCCAGCAGGGCCGGTTCGGGCACTGAAGCTTTCTTT.

This clonotype showed up just a few times. The V call is TRBV20-1, the J call TRBJ2-1; D possibly uses TRBD1 or TRBD2 (5 bases each). V dropped 4 bases and J dropped 0 bases, with 10 bases sitting between them. The CDR3 loop spans 14 amino acids. Per germline, CDR1 DFQATT and CDR2 SNEGSKA (reference sequence). The CDR3 DNA is TGCAGTGCTAAATGGGGGAGCTCCTACAATGAGCAGTTCTTC. Protein sequence: CSAKWGSSYNEQFF.

The rearrangement links TRBV6-2 or TRBV6-3 to TRBJ2-1; D unresolved. Germline V gene sequence: CDR1 MNHEY, CDR2 SVGEGT. V shed 6 bases and J shed 2 bases, with 17 bases lying between them. CDR3 size: 16 residues. The CDR3 protein is CASSYRVHFPYNEQFF. CDR3 bases: TGTGCCAGCAGCTACCGGGTCCACTTCCCCTACAATGAGCAGTTCTTC.

The rearrangement uses TRBV5-1 and TRBJ2-5; D is uncertain. This CDR3 contains 16 residues. With 1 base removed from V and 1 base from J, the gap between germline ends came to 14 bases. From germline, CDR1 is SGHRS and CDR2 YFSETQ. The CDR3 reads CASSLTGRSLQETQYF. The CDR3 DNA follows: TGCGCCAGCAGCTTGACCGGTAGGAGTCTCCAAGAGACCCAGTACTTC.

The CDR3 nucleotides are TGTGCCAGCAGCCAGACCACGAACCAGCATGAGCAGTTCTTC. This sequence encodes CASSQTTNQHEQFF. The chain employs TRBV7-8 and TRBJ2-1; D remains unclear. Trimming left V 5 bases short and J 8 bases short, with 16 bases between. The germline V gene has CDR1 SGHVS and CDR2 FQNEAQ. The length of the CDR3 is 14 residues.

A few counts support this clonotype. J is TRBJ2-3 and V is TRBV6-5; perhaps TRBD2 as D (6 bases). V shed 1 base and J shed 1 base, with 21 bases lying between them. CDR3 length equals 19 residues. Germline V gene data show CDR1 as MNHEY and CDR2 as SVGAGI. The CDR3 DNA reads TGTGCCAGCAGTTACTTCCCCCGCCTCGGGAGATGGGGCACAGATACGCAGTATTTT. It translates to CASSYFPRLGRWGTDTQYF.

In its sample, this clonotype was seen once. This chain connects TRBV2 to TRBJ1-2; 7 bases align to TRBD1. The CDR3 runs 13 residues. J gave up 10 bases and V 7 bases, and 12 bases lay outside the gene matches. Germline-derived CDR1 and CDR2 are SNHLY and FYNNEI. The CDR3 nucleotides are TGTGCCAGCATGAACCCTGACAGGGCCGCCTACACCTTC. It is translated as CASMNPDRAAYTF.

The gene calls are TRBV6-6 and TRBJ2-1, with 9 bases lining up with TRBD2. This CDR3 has 17 residues. V gave up 11 bases and J gave up 0 bases; unmatched junction bases: 14. Germline values: CDR1 MNHNY, CDR2 SVGAGI (reference sequence). In nucleotides, the CDR3 is TGTGCCGTCTACGGGGCTAGCGGGGCCGGCTCCTACAATGAGCAGTTCTTC. This gives the protein CAVYGASGAGSYNEQFF.

This chain connects TRBV5-1 to TRBJ2-3, with 12 bases fitting TRBD1. The CDR3 contains 17 residues. With V trimmed by 0 bases and J by 1 base, 3 bases remained unmatched. Germline values: CDR1 SGHRS, CDR2 YFSETQ. In DNA, the CDR3 is TGCGCCAGCAGCTTGGCGGGACAGGGGGCCGGCACAGATACGCAGTATTTT. Translating gives CASSLAGQGAGTDTQYF.

The chain carries TRBV4-2 and TRBJ2-1, with 8 nucleotides matching TRBD2. Germline V gives CDR1 LGHNA, CDR2 YNFKEQ. The CDR3 contains 15 residues. V gave up 0 bases and J gave up 7 bases; unmatched junction bases: 5. The CDR3 sequence: CASSQDGTSGNEQFF. In nucleotides, the CDR3 is TGTGCCAGCAGCCAAGACGGCACTAGCGGAAATGAGCAGTTCTTC.